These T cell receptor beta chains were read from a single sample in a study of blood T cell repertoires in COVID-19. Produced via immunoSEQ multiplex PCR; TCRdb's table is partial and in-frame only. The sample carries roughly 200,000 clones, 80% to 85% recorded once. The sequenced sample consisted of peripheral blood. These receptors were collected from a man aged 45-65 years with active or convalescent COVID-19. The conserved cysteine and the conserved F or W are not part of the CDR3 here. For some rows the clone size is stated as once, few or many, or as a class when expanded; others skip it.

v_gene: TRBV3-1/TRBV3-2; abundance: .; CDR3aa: ASSLYYNEQF
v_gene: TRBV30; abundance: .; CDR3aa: AWTHVTSGSPLH
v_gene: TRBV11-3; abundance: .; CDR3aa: ASSGDRGNEQF
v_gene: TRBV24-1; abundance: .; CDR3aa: ATSDPDRARTGELF
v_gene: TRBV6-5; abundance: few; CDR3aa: ASTIRTGNTGELF
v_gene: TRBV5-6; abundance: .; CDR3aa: ASSLGGPEAF
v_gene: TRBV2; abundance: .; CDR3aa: ASSGTGATNEKLF
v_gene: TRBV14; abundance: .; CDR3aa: ASSQDPVNYGYT
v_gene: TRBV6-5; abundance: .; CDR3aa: ASSRLVASYEQY
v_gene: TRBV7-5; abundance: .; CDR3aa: VRSSPGQGDYGYT
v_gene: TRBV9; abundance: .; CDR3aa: ASSEGHRNTEAF
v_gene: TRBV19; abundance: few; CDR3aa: ASSDTGGAGIYT
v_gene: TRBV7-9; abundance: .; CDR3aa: ASSSTRGRETQY
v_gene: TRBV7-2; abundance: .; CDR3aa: ASSSQLTREQF
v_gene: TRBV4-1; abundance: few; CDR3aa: ASSPPPPLASGTWNEQF
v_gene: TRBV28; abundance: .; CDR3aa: ASSSPQGGNEKLF
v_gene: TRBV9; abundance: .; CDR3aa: ASSVGDRVHGYT
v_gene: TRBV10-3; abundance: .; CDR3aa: ANSGTDTYNEQF
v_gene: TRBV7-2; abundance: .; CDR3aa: ASSFGGALGGQF
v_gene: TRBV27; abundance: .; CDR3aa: ASSWTGTMTGELF
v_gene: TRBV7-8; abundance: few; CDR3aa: ASSAPGLGANEQY
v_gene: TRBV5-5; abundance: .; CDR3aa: ASSFPGQGNNGYT
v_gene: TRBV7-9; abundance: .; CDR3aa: ASSLGGLREQPQH
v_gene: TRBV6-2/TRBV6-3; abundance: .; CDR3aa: ASSEILTGSKGELF
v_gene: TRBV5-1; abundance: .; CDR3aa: ASSLTGLYNQPQH
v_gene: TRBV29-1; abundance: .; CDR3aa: SARPGQKNTEAF
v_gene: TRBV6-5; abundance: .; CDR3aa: ASSSRTGREKLF
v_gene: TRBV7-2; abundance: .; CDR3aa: ASSPRTGLNEQF
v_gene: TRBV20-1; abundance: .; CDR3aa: SASTGTHEQY
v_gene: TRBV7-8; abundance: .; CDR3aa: ASSLAPGSGNQPQH
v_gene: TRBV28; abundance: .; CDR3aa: ASSSQSYEQY
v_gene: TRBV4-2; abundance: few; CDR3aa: ASSQGDRDTTNEKLF
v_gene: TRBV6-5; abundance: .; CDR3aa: ASRQAGEKLF
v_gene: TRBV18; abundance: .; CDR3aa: ASSLQASLNQPQH
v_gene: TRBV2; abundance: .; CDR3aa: ASSQDGGGSTDTQY
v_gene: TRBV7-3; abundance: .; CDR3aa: ASSLNRGSEQY
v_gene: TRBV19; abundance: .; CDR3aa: ASTPSGQGRMNTEAF
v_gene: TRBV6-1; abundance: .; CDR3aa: ASSGQAGGGADTQY
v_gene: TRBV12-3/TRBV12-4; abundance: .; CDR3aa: ASSKGQNQPQH
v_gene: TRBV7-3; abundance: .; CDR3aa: ASSLSGGVYEQY
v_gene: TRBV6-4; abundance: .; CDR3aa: ASTPTSAGHEQY
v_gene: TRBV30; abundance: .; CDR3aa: AWSSGGAGVTQY
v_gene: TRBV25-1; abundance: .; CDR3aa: ASSAQGALGYT
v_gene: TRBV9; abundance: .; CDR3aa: ASSAHGENNSPLH
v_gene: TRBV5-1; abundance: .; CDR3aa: ASSPQQGPGTQY
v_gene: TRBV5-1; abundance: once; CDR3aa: ASSITGDYNEQF
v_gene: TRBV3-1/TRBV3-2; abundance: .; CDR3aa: ASSVPGHNTGELF
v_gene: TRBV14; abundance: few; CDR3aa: ASSPSVGGELF
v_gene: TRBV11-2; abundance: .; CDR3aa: ASSSTGALNTEAF
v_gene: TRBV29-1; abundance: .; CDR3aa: SAGTAGWSEQY
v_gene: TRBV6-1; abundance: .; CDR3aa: ASSEAPGDLYEQY
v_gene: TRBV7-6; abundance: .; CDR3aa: ASSFLTTGLGDTQY
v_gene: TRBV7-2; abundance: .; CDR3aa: ASSSQGGNEKLF
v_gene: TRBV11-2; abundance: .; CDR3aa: ASSIGTSGGGGTGELF
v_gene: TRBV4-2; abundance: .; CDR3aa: ASSQDFRLAGGPSTDTQY